This TCR beta chain is drawn from a study of shared clonotypes between healthy human individuals. Overall study: The plates for each donor numbered three CD4 naive, three CD4 memory, two CD8 naive and one CD8 memory.

Deletions cut 1 base from V and 1 base from J, with 4 bases between. Germline values: CDR1 MDHEN, CDR2 SYDVKM. This CDR3 contains 14 residues. Sorted-subset replicate PCRs used around 200 ng DNA, 30,000 or so T cell genomes. Sequencing was performed with immunoSEQ multiplex PCR; in TCRdb, only in-frame clones are kept and a portion is missing. The table includes about 690,000 clones, 90% detected once. There were only Caucasian adults among the donors, and all lived in Nashville, Tennessee. Combination of CD45RO+ cells with CCR7-negative CD45RA+ TemRA cells was used for CD8 memory. The material sequenced was memory CD8+ T cells from PBMCs. Regarding subset: CD45RO+ cells pooled with CCR7-negative TemRA cells. The TCR originated in a man aged 18 to 30 in good health. Some clones in this sample may be carry-over from other donors' samples. The rearrangement uses TRBV28 and TRBJ2-2; D ambiguous. In nucleotides, the CDR3 is TGTGCCAGCAGTTTATCAGAGAACACCGGGGAGCTGTTTTTT. Translated: CASSLSENTGELFF.